These 8 T cell receptor beta chains were sequenced from one sample in a study of control samples from healthy donors and cancer patients (dated by TCRdb to 2020 to 2022). Library prep was done by the immunoSEQ multiplex PCR assay. Not all clones reach the TCRdb copy of this immuneACCESS table, which keeps in-frame sequences only. Checked studies attribute under half of the gap to unresolved V genes and leave the rest unexplained. This sample is represented by fewer than 200,000 clones; about 93% of them were singletons. The top ten constitute roughly 3.9% of the sample. Sample: blood. The origin of the receptors is a woman in her fifties or sixties in good health.

The chain employs TRBV30 and TRBJ1-1; the D gene is possibly TRBD1 (6 bases). Trimming stripped 3 bases from V and 6 bases from J, with 17 bases between. The CDR3 length is 14 residues. Germline lookup yields CDR1 GTSNPN and CDR2 SVGIG (reference sequence). CDR3 nucleotides: TGTGCCTGGAGGGCCCTCGACAGGCCCCCTGAAGCTTTCTTT. This translates into CAWRALDRPPEAFF. The variable domain in full, with the rest retrieved from reference TRBV30 and TRBJ1-1, is SQTIHQWPATLVQPVGSPLSLECTVEGTSNPNLYWYRQAAGRGLQLLFYSVGIGQISSEVPQNLSASRPQDRQFILSSKKLLLSDSGFYLCAWRALDRPPEAFFGQGTRLTVV.

This rearrangement joins TRBV19 to TRBJ2-1, with D perhaps matching TRBD2 (7 bases). V lost 0 bases to trimming and J lost 7 bases, with 16 bases between them. The germline CDR1 and CDR2 sequences are LNHDA and SQIVND (reference sequence). The length of the CDR3 is 16 residues. CDR3 nucleotide sequence: TGTGCCAGTAGTATAGATCTAGGGGGGGCAAGAAATGAGCAGTTCTTC. It codes for CASSIDLGGARNEQFF.

This chain links TRBV6-5 with TRBJ1-6; the D gene is possibly TRBD1 (5 bases). The CDR3 runs 16 residues. The ends were cut back, 2 bases at V and 10 bases at J, with 18 bases in the middle. Germline V gene lookup returns CDR1 MNHEY and CDR2 SVGAGI. CDR3 nucleotide sequence: TGTGCCAGCAGTTACGGTGGTGGGGCCCTGGGATCACCCCTCCACTTT. Protein: CASSYGGGALGSPLHF.

The rearrangement links TRBV5-1 to TRBJ1-2, with D possibly matching TRBD1 (5 bases). The CDR3 has 12 amino acids. Germline loops: CDR1 SGHRS, CDR2 YFSETQ. V gave up 2 bases and J gave up 10 bases, with 12 bases separating them. This chain's CDR3 is CASSFGQVAYTF. DNA of the CDR3: TGCGCCAGCAGCTTCGGACAAGTTGCCTACACCTTC.

The chain joins TRBV6-2 or TRBV6-3 to TRBJ2-1, with TRBD1 identical over 7 bases. From germline, CDR1 is MNHEY and CDR2 SVGEGT. The junction had 2 bases not matched to a gene; V was cut back by 2 bases and J by 1 base. The CDR3 totals 15 residues. The CDR3 nucleotides are TGTGCCAGCAGTTACGGGACAGTTTCCTACAATGAGCAGTTCTTC. Encoded protein: CASSYGTVSYNEQFF.

The chain employs TRBV19 and TRBJ1-5; D might be TRBD1 (5 bases). In germline, CDR1 is LNHDA, CDR2 SQIVND (reference sequence). Trimming cost V 4 bases and J 7 bases, with 23 bases left between them. The CDR3 runs to 17 residues. The CDR3: CASSTLPGQGGGQPQHF. CDR3 nucleotide sequence: TGTGCCAGTAGTACGCTACCGGGGCAGGGCGGGGGGCAGCCCCAGCATTTT.

This clone was counted a single time. The chain recombines TRBV6-1 with TRBJ2-3; perhaps TRBD2 as D (5 bases). The CDR3 runs 15 residues. V was clipped by 2 bases and J by 3 bases, with 12 bases between them. Germline V lookup: CDR1 MNHNS, CDR2 SASEGT. The CDR3, as DNA: TGTGCCAGCAGTGAACCCCAGCGGAGGACAGATACGCAGTATTTT. Translation: CASSEPQRRTDTQYF.

This chain uses TRBV10-3 with TRBJ2-7; TRBD1 agrees at 7 bases. The CDR3 runs to 15 residues. Germline CDR1 is ENHRY and CDR2 is SYGVKD. The V and J ends lost 0 bases and 4 bases, in that order; junction bases with no gene match: 6. CDR3 DNA sequence: TGTGCCATCAGTGAGTCAACAGGGGCCGGTTACGAGCAGTACTTC. This translates into CAISESTGAGYEQYF.